One and the same sample provided the 13 T cell receptor beta chains below, sequenced in a study of blood T cell repertoires in COVID-19 (dated by TCRdb to the early 2020s). Libraries were prepared through the immunoSEQ multiplex PCR assay. This is the immuneACCESS table as TCRdb keeps it, with only in-frame sequences that have V and J called. A part of the clones is gone; compared with another copy, unresolved V genes explain less than half, and the rest is unexplained. This sample is represented by fewer than 300,000 clones; under 85% of them were singletons. In total, the top ten clones hold 0.87% of the sample. Sequences were obtained from peripheral blood. The receptors shown here come from a human donor with COVID-19, enrolled during active disease. The donor label of this sample is uncertain.

The chain combines TRBV5-4 with TRBJ1-2, with 11 bases identical to TRBD1. Germline V gives CDR1 SGHNT, CDR2 YYREEE (reference sequence). The CDR3 length is 16 residues. V shed 0 bases, J shed 3 bases, and the junction held 4 bases outside the gene matches. The DNA for the CDR3 is TGTGCCAGCAGCTTGGCGGGGACAGGGGGTGACTATGGCTACACCTTC. Its translation: CASSLAGTGGDYGYTF.

The chain couples TRBV18 to TRBJ1-4, with TRBD1 matching 7 bases. CDR1 and CDR2 from the germline V gene are KGHSH and LQKENI. V trimming: 1 base; J trimming: 4 bases; junction bases outside the gene matches: 3. This CDR3 is built from 15 residues. The CDR3 loop is CASSPQGALNEKLFF. The DNA for the CDR3 is TGTGCCAGCTCACCACAGGGGGCTCTTAATGAAAAACTGTTTTTT.

V gene TRBV28 combines with J gene TRBJ1-2; D possibly corresponds to TRBD1 (5 bases). The CDR3 contains 16 residues. Germline V lookup: CDR1 MDHEN, CDR2 SYDVKM. V was trimmed by 2 bases and J by 6 bases, leaving 19 bases between them. The DNA for the CDR3 is TGTGCCAGCAGTTTAAGCCCGCTGGGGGGAAGGAATGGCTACACCTTC. It codes for CASSLSPLGGRNGYTF.

J is TRBJ1-3 and V is TRBV14; D remains unclear. This CDR3 has 15 residues. Trimming removed 1 base from V and 0 bases from J, with 7 bases in between. Looked up from germline, CDR1 is SGHDN and CDR2 is FVKESK. As DNA, the CDR3 is TGTGCCAGCAGCCAAGGGCAGTACTCTGGAAACACCATATATTTT. It is translated as CASSQGQYSGNTIYF.

This clone was detected a few times. The rearrangement uses TRBV2 and TRBJ2-7; D is perhaps TRBD1 (5 bases). V lost 6 bases and J 6 bases, leaving 21 bases between the germline ends. Per the germline V gene, CDR1 is SNHLY and CDR2 is FYNNEI. This CDR3 contains 15 residues. CDR3 in DNA: TGTGCCAGCAGATCGAAGGTGGCAGGGTTAGGCGAGCAGTACTTC. Amino acids: CASRSKVAGLGEQYF.

J is TRBJ1-2 and V is TRBV5-4; 10 bases are shared with TRBD1. Germline CDR1 SGHNT, CDR2 YYREEE (reference sequence). This CDR3 comprises 15 residues. V gave up 3 bases and J gave up 6 bases; unmatched junction bases: 8. The CDR3 reads CASSSPPGTGDGYTF. CDR3 bases: TGTGCCAGCAGCTCCCCGCCCGGGACAGGGGATGGCTACACCTTC. The whole variable domain, filled in from reference TRBV5-4 and TRBJ1-2, reads ETGVTQSPTHLIKTRGQQVTLRCSSQSGHNTVSWYQQALGQGPQFIFQYYREEENGRGNFPPRFSGLQFPNYSSELNVNALELDDSALYLCASSSPPGTGDGYTFGSGTRLTVV.

The chain links TRBV19 to TRBJ1-4; unclear D gene. V was trimmed by 4 bases and J by 6 bases, leaving 15 bases between them. This CDR3 has 15 residues. Germline V gives CDR1 LNHDA, CDR2 SQIVND (reference sequence). CDR3 region: CASSTTARPDEKLFF. CDR3 nucleotides: TGTGCCAGTAGTACGACGGCCAGGCCCGATGAAAAACTGTTTTTT.

This rearrangement joins TRBV7-9 to TRBJ1-3, with D uncertain. The CDR3 is 14 residues long. Deletions cut 3 bases from V and 6 bases from J, with 12 bases between. Germline V gene sequence: CDR1 SEHNR, CDR2 FQNEAQ (reference sequence). The CDR3 bases are TGTGCCAGCAGCTTGAGCACGTTTGAAAACACCATATATTTT. This translates into CASSLSTFENTIYF.

This clone was seen a handful of times. The genes are TRBV7-9 and TRBJ2-5, with TRBD2 identical over 9 bases. Germline CDR1 is SEHNR and CDR2 is FQNEAQ (reference sequence). This CDR3 contains 14 residues. V shed 5 bases, J shed 7 bases, and the junction held 8 bases outside the gene matches. The CDR3 sequence: CASSQGLAGMTQYF. DNA for the CDR3: TGTGCCAGCAGCCAAGGGCTAGCGGGAATGACCCAGTACTTC.

This clone has only one observation. The genes are TRBV19 and TRBJ2-2, with D perhaps TRBD2 (5 bases). The CDR3 is made up of 13 amino acids. V dropped 7 bases and J dropped 4 bases, with 10 bases sitting between them. Germline CDR1 reads LNHDA; CDR2 reads SQIVND (reference sequence). The CDR3 DNA reads as TGTGCCAGTAACAACCGGGGCACCGGGGAGCTGTTTTTT. Its protein product is CASNNRGTGELFF.

V and J are TRBV7-9 and TRBJ1-6; 9 bases are a match to TRBD1. Per germline, CDR1 SEHNR and CDR2 FQNEAQ (reference sequence). The CDR3 extends over 16 amino acids. V shed 5 bases and J 10 bases; nucleotides not matched to a gene: 12. This chain's CDR3 is CASSPSGTGLDSPLHF. CDR3 nucleotide sequence: TGTGCCAGCAGCCCCTCCGGGACAGGGCTGGACTCACCCCTCCACTTT. Looking up the rest from reference TRBV7-9 and TRBJ1-6 gives the full variable domain: DTGVSQNPRHKITKRGQNVTFRCDPISEHNRLYWYRQTLGQGPEFLTYFQNEAQLEKSRLLSDRFSAERPKGSFSTLEIQRTEQGDSAMYLCASSPSGTGLDSPLHFGNGTRLTVT.

The chain joins TRBV5-1 to TRBJ2-2; a weak D match, TRBD1 (5 bases). The CDR3 totals 15 residues. The germline gives CDR1 SGHRS, CDR2 YFSETQ. Trimming shortened V by 5 bases and J by 4 bases, and 15 bases separated the two germline ends. The CDR3 nucleotides are TGCGCCAGCAGGGTCGGGCAGGGCAGCACCGGGGAGCTGTTTTTT. Its translation is CASRVGQGSTGELFF.

The V gene is TRBV3-1 (or the pseudogene TRBV3-2), the J gene TRBJ2-5; TRBD1 might be the D (6 bases). V lost 3 bases to trimming and J lost 5 bases, with 13 bases between them. Germline V gives CDR1 LGHDT, CDR2 YNNKEL (reference sequence). The CDR3 is made up of 14 amino acids. The chain's CDR3 is CASSQYWGQETQYF. Written as DNA, the CDR3 is TGTGCCAGCAGCCAGTACTGGGGGCAGGAGACCCAGTACTTC.